This T cell receptor (beta chain) was retrieved from a study of cytomegalovirus exposure and HLA in healthy donors. The assay was immunoSEQ multiplex PCR, and TCRdb's table has in-frame clones only and misses some. The table shows about 57,000 clones, with roughly 93% occurring only once. This CDR3 region has 16 residues. CDR1 and CDR2 (germline): SGDLS, YYNGEE. J lost 3 bases, V lost 6 bases, and 10 bases had no gene match. The rearrangement uses TRBV9 and TRBJ2-1, with 9 positions matching TRBD2. The sample consisted of PBMCs. This clonotype was obtained from a woman aged 18-29 years in good health and CMV-seronegative. Written as DNA, the CDR3 is TGTGCCAGCACTCCCGCAGGAGCGGGGGGCTACAATGAGCAGTTCTTC. This sequence encodes CASTPAGAGGYNEQFF.